Presented here are 14 T cell receptor beta chains from one specimen sequenced in a study of cytomegalovirus exposure and HLA in healthy donors. PCR involved 60 Vbeta and 13 Jbeta primers. Produced via immunoSEQ multiplex PCR; TCRdb's table is partial and in-frame only. The sample includes 120,000 or so clones, around 85% seen only once; the top ten take around 6.6%. The sample comprised PBMCs. The receptors derive from a man younger than 40 in good health and CMV-seropositive.

The chain is built from TRBV4-1 and TRBJ2-3; 10 nucleotides match TRBD2. The germline V gene has CDR1 MGHRA and CDR2 YSYEKL. The CDR3 is made up of 14 amino acids. Germline trimming cut 5 bases from V and 6 bases from J; bases unmatched to any gene: 5. The CDR3 nucleotides are TGCGCCAGCAGCTCGCTAGCGGGGGAGGATACGCAGTATTTT. This gives the protein CASSSLAGEDTQYF.

The CDR3 DNA sequence: TGTGCCAGCAGCTTGGCTTTATATGGCTACACCTTC. It yields the protein CASSLALYGYTF. This chain joins TRBV5-5 and TRBJ1-2; D gene uncertain. The V gene lost 0 bases and the J gene lost 5 bases, with 5 bases spanning the gap. CDR3 length equals 12 residues. Looked up from germline, CDR1 is SGHKS and CDR2 is YYEKEE (reference sequence).

The chain uses TRBV6-6 and TRBJ2-5; perhaps TRBD2 as D (5 bases). The assigned J gene may be wrong: the sequence end matches TRBJ2-7 better. CDR1 and CDR2 from the germline V gene are MNHNY and SVGAGI (reference sequence). This CDR3 has 16 residues. The DNA for the CDR3 is TGTGCCAGCACCGCTGCGGGCGCTTACGAGGACTACGAGCAGTACTTC. It is translated as CASTAAGAYEDYEQYF.

The chain recombines TRBV15 with TRBJ1-2; TRBD1 might be the D (6 bases). The CDR3 has 15 residues. The V end lost 3 bases, the J end lost 6 bases, and 17 bases lay between the germline ends. Per germline, CDR1 LNHNV and CDR2 YYDKDF (reference sequence). DNA for the CDR3: TGTGCCACCAGCAGGGACGCAGGGGAAATCGATGGCTACACCTTC. Protein product: CATSRDAGEIDGYTF.

V gene TRBV11-2 combines with J gene TRBJ2-6, with D unresolved. The CDR3 sequence is 14 residues long. Trimming shortened V by 2 bases and J by 3 bases, and 5 bases separated the two germline ends. CDR1 is SGHAT and CDR2 is FQNNGV in the germline V gene. The chain's CDR3 is CASSLIGGANVLTF. The DNA for the CDR3 is TGTGCCAGCAGCTTAATCGGTGGGGCCAACGTCCTGACTTTC. The whole variable domain, remainder taken from reference TRBV11-2 and TRBJ2-6, is EAGVAQSPRYKIIEKRQSVAFWCNPISGHATLYWYQQILGQGPKLLIQFQNNGVVDDSQLPKDRFSAERLKGVDSTLKIQPAKLEDSAVYLCASSLIGGANVLTFGAGSRLTVL.

The rearrangement joins TRBV19 to TRBJ2-2; 7 nucleotides match TRBD1. This CDR3 has 16 residues. Germline V CDR1 and CDR2: LNHDA, SQIVND (reference sequence). Trimming cost V 9 bases and J 1 base; bases outside gene matches: 11. In nucleotides, the CDR3 is TGTGCCAGCAACCGGGACAGCGTACTGAACACCGGGGAGCTGTTTTTT. It codes for CASNRDSVLNTGELFF.

This clone was seen a handful of times. The chain recombines TRBV11-2 with TRBJ2-3, with 10 bases aligning to TRBD2. The CDR3 is 16 residues long. Per the germline V gene, CDR1 is SGHAT and CDR2 is FQNNGV. Trimming took 5 bases from V and 5 from J; bases not matched to a gene: 10. CDR3: CASSPWSGGALDTQYF. CDR3 in DNA: TGTGCCAGCAGCCCCTGGAGCGGGGGGGCCCTAGATACGCAGTATTTT.

This clone was found a few times. V is TRBV9 and J is TRBJ2-5; maybe TRBD1 (6 bases). Germline V lookup: CDR1 SGDLS, CDR2 YYNGEE. V lost 0 bases and J 5 bases, leaving 14 bases between the germline ends. CDR3 length: 15 amino acids. The chain's CDR3 is CASSVGGGGWETQYF. DNA for the CDR3: TGTGCCAGCAGCGTAGGGGGTGGGGGCTGGGAGACCCAGTACTTC.

The chain uses TRBV6-6 and TRBJ1-1; unclear D gene. This CDR3 spans 13 amino acids. From germline, CDR1 is MNHNY and CDR2 SVGAGI (reference sequence). Trimming took off 2 bases at V and 5 bases at J, with 9 bases between the two ends. CDR3 protein: CASSYGRGTEAFF. DNA for the CDR3: TGTGCCAGCAGTTACGGCCGAGGAACTGAAGCTTTCTTT.

The chain carries TRBV5-1 and TRBJ1-2; D ambiguous. The CDR3 covers 14 residues. Germline V lookup: CDR1 SGHRS, CDR2 YFSETQ. V dropped 0 bases and J dropped 4 bases, with 10 bases sitting between them. In nucleotides, the CDR3 is TGCGCCAGCAGCTTGGAGGCGGTCACCTATGGCTACACCTTC. It codes for CASSLEAVTYGYTF.

This chain joins TRBV10-1 and TRBJ2-3; D uncertain. This CDR3 has 12 amino acids. Per the germline V gene, CDR1 is WNHNN and CDR2 is SYGVQD (reference sequence). Trimming took 6 bases from V and 0 from J, leaving 4 bases between them. DNA for the CDR3: TGCGCCAGCAGCCCTAGCACAGATACGCAGTATTTT. The encoded protein is CASSPSTDTQYF.

The chain employs TRBV10-3 and TRBJ2-2, with 8 bases lining up with TRBD2. CDR1 and CDR2 (germline): ENHRY, SYGVKD. The J segment lost 1 base and the V segment lost 7 bases, leaving 14 bases of the junction unmatched. The CDR3 sequence is 18 residues long. The chain's CDR3 is CAIKPRIGGGMNTGELFF. In nucleotides, the CDR3 is TGTGCCATCAAGCCCCGCATTGGCGGGGGGATGAACACCGGGGAGCTGTTTTTT.

The chain links TRBV7-8 to TRBJ1-1; 7 bases agree with TRBD1. CDR1 is SGHVS and CDR2 is FQNEAQ in the germline V gene. The V segment lost 3 bases and the J segment 4 bases; nucleotides outside the gene matches: 5. The CDR3 covers 14 residues. CDR3 in DNA: TGTGCCAGCAGCTTCTTGCCAGGGGGCACTGAAGCTTTCTTT. It yields the protein CASSFLPGGTEAFF.

The chain links TRBV21-1 to TRBJ2-7; the table assigns TRBD1, which was not confirmed against the DNA. TRBV21-1 is deemed a pseudogene. The CDR3 spans 11 residues. DNA for the CDR3: TGTGCCAGCGCGCGAGCAGGCGAGCAGTACTTC. Its translation: CASARAGEQYF.